This T cell receptor beta chain was observed in a study of OX40 agonist ivuxolimab in advanced cancers. For the study in its entirety: Ivuxolimab was a fully human IgG2 agonistic monoclonal antibody targeting the costimulatory receptor OX40 (CD134). Partial responses occurred in three dose-escalation patients, of whom one had hepatocellular carcinoma and two had cutaneous melanoma. Among the approximately 50 dose-escalation patients, some 20 had hepatocellular carcinoma, approximately 15 melanoma, 9 renal cell carcinoma and 9 head and neck cancer. The dose-escalation cohort was 82.7% male with a mean age of about 60 years, ranging from 23 to 79. Intravenous ivuxolimab was administered to patients every 2 weeks at six dose levels: 0.01, 0.1, 0.3, 1.5, 3 and 10 mg/kg. Patients were allowed to have had prior anti-PD-1, anti-PD-L1 or anti-CTLA-4 therapy, and approximately 43% of the dose-escalation patients had previously received checkpoint inhibitors. Peripheral TCRbeta sequencing aimed to test whether ivuxolimab altered TCR sequence diversity and caused clonal T-cell expansion. The paper reports the monotherapy dose-escalation portion (N of about 47 patients) of the phase I ivuxolimab trial. Broad study findings and their caveats: In the 0.1-3.0 mg/kg groups, partial responders had among the lowest normalized peripheral clonal expansion, particularly in CD8+ T cells. At doses of 0.1 to 3.0 mg/kg, clonal expansion of both CD4+ and CD8+ blood T cells was observed from baseline to week 6. After ivuxolimab, CD8+ T cells had more expanded clones than CD4+ T cells on average. Low levels of normalized T-cell clonal expansion were also seen in some patients who did not respond. Which antigens the clonally expanded peripheral T cells were specific for was not determined.

The trial excluded patients who had a history of autoimmune disease or who were on systemic immunosuppression. Peripheral blood for TCR sequencing was collected from all dose cohorts at baseline, on cycle 4 day 1, and on cycle 7 day 1. The samples were taken from a phase I, first-in-human, multicenter, open-label dose-escalation trial of ivuxolimab. The trial enrolled adults with locally advanced or metastatic head and neck squamous cell, hepatocellular, melanoma or renal cell carcinoma. Before TCR sequencing, CD4+ T cells and CD8+ T cells were sorted from peripheral blood as separate populations. Genomic DNA was isolated from the sorted cells so that the TCRbeta CDR3 region could be sequenced. TCRbeta CDR3 regions were sequenced using the immunoSEQ Assay. In its TCRdb copy, this immuneACCESS table keeps in-frame sequences only and misses some clones. Where compared with another copy, unresolved V genes explain less than half of these, and the others have no known cause. The sample table shows under 90,000 clones, and approximately 90% are seen once. The leading ten clones occupy 0.99% of the sample.

At the junction V is shortened by 4 bases and J by 4 bases, with 16 bases in between. Taken from the germline V gene, the CDR1 and CDR2 loops are MGHRA and YSYEKL. The CDR3 starts with the cysteine, ends with the phenylalanine, and has 15 residues. Solely the CDR3 DNA is kept, with 45 bases framed from the first base. With respect to this clone: Its antigen is still unknown. Within one base of it there is no much larger clone, and no base qualities were kept.

Recombination joined TRBV4-1 with TRBJ1-2; a weak D assignment points to TRBD1 (5 bases agree). The clonotype was recovered from an adult with an advanced solid tumor such as melanoma, head and neck, liver or kidney cancer. The material sequenced was CD4+ or CD8+ T cells sorted from blood, taken in a trial of the OX40 agonist ivuxolimab. The CDR3 reads CASSPGGTFSYGYTF. The sequence in DNA is TGCGCCAGCAGCCCGGGGGGGACCTTTAGCTATGGCTACACCTTC.